The entry below describes one TCR beta chain. Its target antigen remains unknown. Base qualities are missing; no much larger clone stands one base away. Deletion took 0 bases off V and 9 bases off J, with a span of 12 bases between the germline ends. The CDR3 runs 14 amino acids, cysteine and phenylalanine included. Kept here is only the CDR3 DNA, which spans 42 bases and is read in frame from base 1. Reading the germline V gene gives CDR1 SGHTA and CDR2 FQGTGA. For sequencing of the TCRbeta CDR3 region, genomic DNA was extracted from the sorted cells. The immunoSEQ Assay was used to sequence the TCRbeta CDR3 regions. TCRdb carries this immuneACCESS record with in-frame sequences only. Its versions omit some clonotypes, under half of them owing to an unresolved V gene in the studies checked, with the rest unexplained. The sample table holds around 56,000 clones, of which roughly four fifths were seen once. The leading ten clones occupy over 1.1% of the sample.

The data stem from a study of OX40 agonist ivuxolimab in advanced cancers. About the investigation overall: Ivuxolimab was a fully human IgG2 agonistic monoclonal antibody targeting the costimulatory receptor OX40 (CD134). Among the approximately 50 dose-escalation patients, around 20 had hepatocellular carcinoma, some 15 melanoma, 9 renal cell carcinoma and 9 head and neck cancer. The paper describes the monotherapy dose-escalation part (N ≈ 52 patients) of the phase I trial of ivuxolimab. Peripheral TCRbeta sequencing was intended to test whether TCR sequence diversity was altered and clonal T-cell expansion was caused by ivuxolimab. Partial responses were achieved by three dose-escalation patients, of whom one had hepatocellular carcinoma and two had cutaneous melanoma. Intravenous ivuxolimab was administered to patients every 2 weeks at six dose levels: 0.01, 0.1, 0.3, 1.5, 3 and 10 mg/kg. Patients were allowed to have had prior anti-PD-1, anti-PD-L1 or anti-CTLA-4 therapy, and more than 35% of the dose-escalation patients had been treated with checkpoint inhibitors. The dose-escalation cohort was roughly 80% male with a mean age of approximately 60 years, ranging from roughly 20 to 80. Findings and caveats that apply to the study as a whole: In partial responders in the 0.1-3.0 mg/kg groups, normalized peripheral clonal expansion was found to be among the lowest, especially among CD8+ T cells. The antigen specificity of the peripheral T cells that underwent clonal expansion was not determined. Low levels of normalized T-cell clonal expansion were also shown by some nonresponding patients. After ivuxolimab, CD8+ T cells had more expanded clones than CD4+ T cells on average. At doses of 0.1 to 3.0 mg/kg, clonal expansion of both CD4+ and CD8+ T cells in blood was seen between baseline and week 6.

The trial excluded patients who had a history of autoimmune disease or who were on systemic immunosuppression. In every dose cohort, peripheral blood was drawn for TCR sequencing at baseline, cycle 4 day 1, and cycle 7 day 1. The samples were taken from a phase I, first-in-human, multicenter, open-label dose-escalation trial of ivuxolimab. Adults with locally advanced or metastatic melanoma, renal cell carcinoma, hepatocellular carcinoma or head and neck squamous cell carcinoma were enrolled in the trial. Before TCR sequencing, CD4+ T cells and CD8+ T cells from peripheral blood were sorted into separate populations.

The TCR comes from an adult with an advanced solid tumor such as melanoma, head and neck, liver or kidney cancer. The sample here was CD4+ or CD8+ T cells sorted from blood, taken in a trial of the OX40 agonist ivuxolimab. The chain uses TRBV7-3 and TRBJ2-1, with an unclear D gene assignment. The CDR3 here reads CASSLTPIVSEQFF. The nucleotide sequence reads TGTGCCAGCAGCTTAACCCCAATCGTCTCTGAGCAGTTCTTC.